These 22 T cell receptor beta chains share one sample of origin, sequenced in a study of T cell repertoires in cytomegalovirus infection. TCRdb re-called the reads with MiXCR, one entry per CDR3 protein. Found here are about 300,000 distinct CDR3 sequences, 9.6% of them singletons; the top ten hold around 2.4%. The material sequenced was PBMCs. The source is a human donor in good health (CMV status not recorded). Some clones in this sample may be carry-over from other donors' samples.

The rearrangement joins TRBV24-1 to TRBJ2-2; 9 bases line up with TRBD1. V lost 8 bases, J lost 6 bases, and 6 bases stayed unmatched. CDR3 length equals 14 residues. Germline V lookup: CDR1 KGHDR, CDR2 SFDVKD. The DNA of the CDR3 is TGTGCCACCACCGGGACAGGGTCGGCCGGGGAGCTGTTTTTT. Translating it yields CATTGTGSAGELFF.

This clonotype was seen at least ten times. The rearrangement joins TRBV19 to TRBJ1-5; D remains ambiguous. Germline V gene sequence: CDR1 LNHDA, CDR2 SQIVND (reference sequence). The CDR3 consists of 13 residues. Trimming took off 4 bases at V and 4 bases at J, with 8 bases between the two ends. CDR3 sequence reads: CASSSSLNQPQHF. The CDR3 region has the DNA TGTGCCAGTAGTAGTTCTCTTAATCAGCCCCAGCATTTT.

This clonotype was detected ten times or more. This chain joins TRBV6-5 and TRBJ1-5; the match to TRBD1 covers 9 bases. V shed 8 bases and J 5 bases; nucleotides not matched to a gene: 4. Germline assignment: CDR1 MNHEY and CDR2 SVGAGI. The CDR3 covers 13 residues. CDR3 amino acids: CASGRDRDQPQHF. The CDR3 DNA sequence: TGTGCCAGCGGCCGGGACAGGGATCAGCCCCAGCATTTT.

This clonotype was counted many times. The V and J genes are TRBV28 and TRBJ1-1; maybe TRBD1 (5 bases). Germline V gene lookup returns CDR1 MDHEN and CDR2 SYDVKM. V was shortened by 4 bases and J by 4 bases, with 10 bases between the two germline ends. The CDR3 is 13 amino acids. The CDR3 sequence: CASSWGRGTEAFF. CDR3 nucleotides: TGTGCCAGCAGTTGGGGGAGAGGCACTGAAGCTTTCTTT.

This clonotype was detected ten times or more. V and J are TRBV10-3 and TRBJ2-5; D gene ambiguous. The germline V gene encodes CDR1 ENHRY and CDR2 SYGVKD. The CDR3 is 13 residues long. Trimming took off 2 bases at V and 5 bases at J, with 9 bases between the two ends. The CDR3 bases are TGTGCCATCAGTGAGAGGGTGCAGGAGACCCAGTACTTC. This gives the protein CAISERVQETQYF.

This clonotype has a handful of counts. The chain uses TRBV4-3 and TRBJ2-5; the match to TRBD2 covers 12 bases. CDR1 is LGHNA, CDR2 YSLEER, per germline. CDR3 length equals 21 residues. V dropped 0 bases and J dropped 1; count of bases not matched to a gene: 15. CDR3 in amino acids: CASSQEWAASLAGGIQETQYF. The CDR3 nucleotides read TGCGCCAGCAGCCAAGAGTGGGCCGCGAGCCTAGCGGGGGGGATCCAAGAGACCCAGTACTTC.

Many counts were recorded for this clonotype. V gene TRBV7-9 combines with J gene TRBJ2-1, with 8 bases fitting TRBD1. CDR3 length equals 15 residues. V shed 3 bases, J shed 6 bases, and the junction held 7 bases outside the gene matches. Per germline, CDR1 SEHNR and CDR2 FQNEAQ (reference sequence). CDR3 amino acids: CASSFRTGFPNEQFF. The CDR3 region has the DNA TGTGCCAGCAGCTTCCGGACAGGGTTTCCCAATGAGCAGTTCTTC.

This clonotype was picked up a small number of times. This sequence joins TRBV5-5 and TRBJ2-1, with 11 bases identical to TRBD1. Unmatched junction bases numbered 10, after V lost 4 bases and J lost 7 bases. Germline CDR1 and CDR2: SGHKS and YYEKEE (reference sequence). The CDR3 sequence is 16 residues long. CDR3 amino acids: CASSTGQGAPSNEQFF. The DNA of the CDR3 is TGTGCCAGCAGCACCGGACAGGGGGCGCCTTCTAATGAGCAGTTCTTC.

This clonotype was observed at least ten times. The chain has TRBV14 and TRBJ1-2, with D tentatively TRBD1 (5 bases). The CDR3 covers 12 residues. CDR1 SGHDN and CDR2 FVKESK come from the germline V gene. Trimming cost V 0 bases and J 8 bases, with 7 bases left between them. The CDR3 DNA reads TGTGCCAGCAGCCAAGAGGGGCTCGGCTACACCTTC. This encodes CASSQEGLGYTF.

In this sample, this clonotype turned up many times. The chain is built from TRBV2 and TRBJ1-1; the match to TRBD1 covers 9 bases. Germline V gene lookup returns CDR1 SNHLY and CDR2 FYNNEI. V lost 9 bases and J lost 1; bases outside the gene matches: 3. This CDR3 has 13 residues. As DNA, the CDR3 is TGTGCCAGACAGGGGGCCCAGAACACTGAAGCTTTCTTT. The encoded protein is CARQGAQNTEAFF. Filled out from reference TRBV2 and TRBJ1-1, the complete variable domain reads EPEVTQTPSHQVTQMGQEVILRCVPISNHLYFYWYRQILGQKVEFLVSFYNNEISEKSEIFDDQFSVERPDGSNFTLKIRSTKLEDSAMYFCARQGAQNTEAFFGQGTRLTVV.

This chain uses TRBV29-1 with TRBJ1-1; tentatively, D is TRBD1 (5 bases). Trimming left V 6 bases short and J 4 bases short, with 18 bases between. This CDR3 has 14 residues. Per germline, CDR1 SQVTM and CDR2 ANQGSEA. CDR3 amino acids: CSVGLGFMGTEAFF. The CDR3 nucleotides read TGCAGCGTGGGGCTGGGGTTTATGGGCACTGAAGCTTTCTTT.

The chain is built from TRBV29-1 and TRBJ2-7; the match to TRBD1 covers 11 bases. The CDR3 totals 14 residues. Germline V gene sequence: CDR1 SQVTM, CDR2 ANQGSEA. The V gene end was trimmed by 5 bases and the J gene end by 3 bases; junction bases not matched to a gene: 6. DNA for the CDR3: TGCAGCGTTCCCGGACAGGGGGCAGACTACGAGCAGTACGTC. This translates into CSVPGQGADYEQYV.

This clonotype occurred many times. This rearrangement joins TRBV20-1 to TRBJ1-4, with D unclear. V was shortened by 0 bases and J by 4 bases, with 9 bases between the two germline ends. The CDR3 has 14 amino acids. Germline CDR1 DFQATT, CDR2 SNEGSKA (reference sequence). CDR3 loop: CSARDRPDNEKLFF. Here the CDR3 DNA reads TGCAGTGCTAGAGACCGACCCGATAATGAAAAACTGTTTTTT.

V and J are TRBV20-1 and TRBJ2-1; 9 bases fit TRBD1. CDR1 and CDR2 from the germline V gene are DFQATT and SNEGSKA (reference sequence). J lost 5 bases, V lost 3 bases, and 8 bases had no gene match. The CDR3 has 15 residues. CDR3: CSASAPGTGHNEQFF. DNA of the CDR3: TGCAGTGCTAGCGCACCTGGGACAGGGCACAATGAGCAGTTCTTC.

This clonotype was counted only a few times. This chain joins TRBV20-1 and TRBJ2-3, with 16 bases that match TRBD2. After removal of 6 bases from V and 3 bases from J, the junction contained 9 bases not matched to a gene. Germline loops: CDR1 DFQATT, CDR2 SNEGSKA (reference sequence). CDR3 length: 17 amino acids. CDR3 DNA: TGCAGTGCCGACCCGGGACTAGCGGGGGGGTTGACAGATACGCAGTATTTT. Its protein product is CSADPGLAGGLTDTQYF.

This clonotype was seen ten or more times. The rearrangement uses TRBV5-1 and TRBJ2-5; 10 bases align to TRBD2. Germline V gene lookup returns CDR1 SGHRS and CDR2 YFSETQ. Trimming removed 4 bases from V and 1 base from J; junction bases left unmatched: 7. The CDR3 is 16 residues long. CDR3 loop: CASSRSSGGFQETQYF. The CDR3 DNA reads TGCGCCAGCAGCAGATCTAGCGGGGGTTTCCAAGAGACCCAGTACTTC.

J is TRBJ1-1 and V is TRBV5-1; no clear D. The CDR3 loop spans 15 amino acids. The V end lost 4 bases, the J end lost 1 base, and 14 bases lay between the germline ends. Looked up from germline, CDR1 is SGHRS and CDR2 is YFSETQ. Written as DNA, the CDR3 is TGCGCCAGCAGCCAGGACCCAAGAAAGAACACTGAAGCTTTCTTT. Its protein product is CASSQDPRKNTEAFF.

As regards this clonotype: A much larger clone lies a single base off, so this may be a read error. The chain couples TRBV25-1 to TRBJ1-3; D remains unclear. Germline V gene sequence: CDR1 MGHDK, CDR2 SYGVNS. Deletions cut 3 bases from V and 2 bases from J, with 11 bases between. The CDR3 is 15 amino acids. The CDR3 DNA reads TGTGCCAGCAGTGATCAAACGAGCACTGGAAACACCATATATTTT. This translates into CASSDQTSTGNTIYF.

This clonotype was recorded at least ten times. This sequence joins TRBV24-1 and TRBJ2-1, with unresolved D. The V gene lost 4 bases and the J gene lost 9 bases, with 9 bases spanning the gap. CDR3 length: 12 residues. Germline CDR1 is KGHDR and CDR2 is SFDVKD. CDR3 protein: CATSDRPGEQFF. The CDR3 DNA reads TGTGCCACCAGTGACCGTCCGGGTGAGCAGTTCTTC.

This clonotype has ten or more counts. V and J are TRBV20-1 and TRBJ1-2; weak D call: TRBD1 (6 bases). With 0 bases removed from V and 7 bases from J, the gap between germline ends came to 18 bases. The CDR3 loop spans 15 amino acids. Per the germline V gene, CDR1 is DFQATT and CDR2 is SNEGSKA (reference sequence). CDR3 region: CSAREGGGPTSGYTF. The CDR3 region has the DNA TGCAGTGCTAGAGAGGGGGGGGGCCCCACCAGTGGCTACACCTTC.

The chain joins TRBV5-4 to TRBJ2-3; 11 positions agree with TRBD1. CDR3 length equals 14 residues. With 4 bases clipped from V and 5 bases from J, the junction kept 3 bases outside the gene matches. Germline assignment: CDR1 SGHNT and CDR2 YYREEE (reference sequence). The CDR3 loop is CASSRDRGIDTQYF. CDR3 coding DNA: TGTGCCAGCAGCCGGGACAGGGGGATAGATACGCAGTATTTT.

This clonotype showed up many times. The rearrangement links TRBV28 to TRBJ2-3; D is possibly TRBD2 (6 bases). The CDR3 extends over 13 amino acids. The germline V gene has CDR1 MDHEN and CDR2 SYDVKM. Deletions cut 4 bases from V and 6 bases from J, with 11 bases between. The CDR3 protein is CASSWAGRDTQYF. CDR3 sequence (DNA): TGTGCCAGCAGTTGGGCGGGGAGGGATACGCAGTATTTT.